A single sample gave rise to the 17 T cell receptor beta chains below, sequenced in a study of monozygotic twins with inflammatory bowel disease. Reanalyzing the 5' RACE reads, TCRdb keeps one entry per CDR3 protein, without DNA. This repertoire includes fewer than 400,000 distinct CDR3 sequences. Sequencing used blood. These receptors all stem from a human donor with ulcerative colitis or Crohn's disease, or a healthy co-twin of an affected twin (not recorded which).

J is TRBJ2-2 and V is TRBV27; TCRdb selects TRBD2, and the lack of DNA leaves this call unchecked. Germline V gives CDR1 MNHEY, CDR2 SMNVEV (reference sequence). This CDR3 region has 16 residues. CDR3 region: CASSLTSDTHTGELFF.

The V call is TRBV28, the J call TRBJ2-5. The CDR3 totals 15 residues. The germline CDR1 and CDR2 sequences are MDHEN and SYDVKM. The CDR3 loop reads CASSSPAVPQETQYF.

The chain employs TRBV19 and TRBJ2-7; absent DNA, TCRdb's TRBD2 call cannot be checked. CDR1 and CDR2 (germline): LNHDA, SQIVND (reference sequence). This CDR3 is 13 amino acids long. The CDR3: CATSGSGIAEQYF. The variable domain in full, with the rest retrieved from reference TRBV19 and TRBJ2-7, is DGGITQSPKYLFRKEGQNVTLSCEQNLNHDAMYWYRQDPGQGLRLIYYSQIVNDFQKGDIAEGYSVSREKKESFPLTVTSAQKNPTAFYLCATSGSGIAEQYFGPGTRLTVT.

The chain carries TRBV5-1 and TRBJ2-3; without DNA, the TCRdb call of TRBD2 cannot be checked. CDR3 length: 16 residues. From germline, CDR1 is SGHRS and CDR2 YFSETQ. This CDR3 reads CASSSVLALSTDTQYF.

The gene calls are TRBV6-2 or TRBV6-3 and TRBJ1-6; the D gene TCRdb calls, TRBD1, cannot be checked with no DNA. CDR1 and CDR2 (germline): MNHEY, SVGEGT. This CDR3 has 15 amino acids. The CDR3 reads CASLKGQRSNSPLHF.

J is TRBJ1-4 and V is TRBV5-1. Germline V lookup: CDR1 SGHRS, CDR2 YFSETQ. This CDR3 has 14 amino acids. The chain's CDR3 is CASSTSGTSEKLFF.

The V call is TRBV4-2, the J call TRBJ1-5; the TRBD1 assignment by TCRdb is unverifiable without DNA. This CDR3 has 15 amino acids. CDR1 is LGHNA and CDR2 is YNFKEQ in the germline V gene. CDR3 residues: CASSQDSDRAQPQHF.

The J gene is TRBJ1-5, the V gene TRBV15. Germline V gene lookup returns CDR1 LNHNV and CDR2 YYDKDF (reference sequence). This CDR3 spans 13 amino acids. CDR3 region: CATSRDPIQPQHF.

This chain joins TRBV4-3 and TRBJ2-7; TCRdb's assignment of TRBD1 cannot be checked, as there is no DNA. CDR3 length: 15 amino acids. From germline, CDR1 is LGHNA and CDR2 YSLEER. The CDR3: CASSQTGTGVDEQYF.

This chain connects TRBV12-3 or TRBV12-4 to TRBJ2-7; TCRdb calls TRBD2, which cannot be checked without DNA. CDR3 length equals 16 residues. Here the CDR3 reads CASSPRTSGITYEQYF.

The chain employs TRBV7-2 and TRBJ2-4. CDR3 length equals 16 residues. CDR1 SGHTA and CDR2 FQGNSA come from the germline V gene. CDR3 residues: CASSFSGVLTKNIQYF.

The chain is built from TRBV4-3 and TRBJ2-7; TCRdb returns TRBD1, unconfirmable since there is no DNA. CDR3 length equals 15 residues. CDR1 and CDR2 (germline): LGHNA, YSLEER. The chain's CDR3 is CASSKRDSGPYEQYF.

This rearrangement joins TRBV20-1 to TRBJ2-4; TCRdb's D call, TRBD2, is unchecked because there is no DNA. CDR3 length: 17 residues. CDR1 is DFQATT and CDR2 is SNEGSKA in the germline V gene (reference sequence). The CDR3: CSARELGGTSAKNIQYF.

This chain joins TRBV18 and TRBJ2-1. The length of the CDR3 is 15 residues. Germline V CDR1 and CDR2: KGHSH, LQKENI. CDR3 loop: CASTQRTGAYNEQFF.

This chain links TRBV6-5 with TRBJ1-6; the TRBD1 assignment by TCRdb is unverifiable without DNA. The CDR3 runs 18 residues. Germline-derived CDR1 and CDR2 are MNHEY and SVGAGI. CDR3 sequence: CASSYRPLKTSDNSPLHF.

The CDR3 is CASSPNRGYRYEQYF. The chain has TRBV28 and TRBJ2-7; the D call from TCRdb, TRBD1, cannot be confirmed without DNA. CDR1 is MDHEN and CDR2 is SYDVKM in the germline V gene. CDR3 length: 15 residues.

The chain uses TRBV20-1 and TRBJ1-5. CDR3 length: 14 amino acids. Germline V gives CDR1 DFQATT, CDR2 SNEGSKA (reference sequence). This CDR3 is CSARKRASNQPQHF.